The clone carrying this T cell receptor (beta chain) occurred a few times. Then a second PCR, running roughly 7 to 11 cycles, was carried out with a sample-barcoded 5' primer and a J-beta primer mix. Researchers report that a template-switch adaptor with 12 random nucleotides tagged each cDNA molecule. One entry per CDR3 protein, called by TCRdb with MiXCR from the 5' RACE reads. Here the sample spans roughly 700,000 distinct CDR3 sequences, roughly 50% being singletons. Every donor contributed ten milliliters of peripheral blood by blood draw. From germline, CDR1 is DFQATT and CDR2 SNEGSKA (reference sequence). The length of the CDR3 is 12 residues. V lost 1 base and J 4 bases, leaving 7 bases between the germline ends. This sample stems from a study of blood T cells in healthy people across ages. Study background: Per two T cells, about one barcoded beta molecule was captured through template switching.

This sequence was found in a woman aged 55-75 years in good health. The rearrangement uses TRBV20-1 and TRBJ2-5, with D unresolved. The source material was blood. The CDR3 coding sequence is TGCAGTGCTAGAGGGCGCGGAGAGACCCAGTACTTC. Residues: CSARGRGETQYF.